What follows describes a single T cell receptor (beta chain). What it recognizes is unknown. The CDR3 is 15 residues long. Germline V CDR1 and CDR2: SGHRS, YFSETQ. The trim removed 1 base at V and 2 bases at J, leaving 4 bases unmatched. With more than nine days of culture completed, CD4+ T cells were isolated. Vaccine recipients, nucleocapsid antibody negative, had no prior SARS-CoV-2 infection. The sample belongs to a study of vaccination effects on CD4 cells after COVID-19. Turning to the study itself: Vaccination of participants consisted of two doses of either the BNT162b2 or mRNA-1273 vaccine.

Study results and limitations: Limitations: small convalescent group and missing early post-infection timepoints.

The method was immunoSEQ multiplex PCR; TCRdb's version includes in-frame clones alone and lacks a portion of them. The sample lists about 28,000 clones; approximately 60% were seen once. The source is a human donor who received a COVID-19 vaccine. The chain joins TRBV5-1 to TRBJ2-5; 8 positions match TRBD2. This specimen consisted of CD4+ T cells from PBMCs cultured without peptide, obtained before COVID-19 vaccination. As DNA, the CDR3 is TGCGCCAGCAGCTTGATGGCGGGAGGTCAAGAGACCCAGTACTTC. Translation gives CASSLMAGGQETQYF.